The 10 T cell receptor beta chains below come from one sample, sequenced in a study of T cells in Graves' hyperthyroidism and ophthalmopathy. Using RNA transcripts as the source, TCR beta CDR3 regions were amplified. The primer set for the first-round RT-PCR of the TCR CDR3 was HTBI. TCRdb reprocessed the multiplex PCR reads via MiXCR and lists one record per CDR3 protein. The table includes more than 600,000 distinct CDR3 sequences, about a sixth detected once. Sequencing was performed on blood. The source of these receptors is a young man with Graves' hyperthyroidism.

This chain connects TRBV20-1 to TRBJ2-1; D unclear. The CDR3 is 16 amino acids. V lost 4 bases, J lost 5 bases, and 21 bases lay in between. The germline gives CDR1 DFQATT, CDR2 SNEGSKA (reference sequence). CDR3 in DNA: TGCAGTGCTAATCTCGTCGAGAGGAAAGTACACAATGAGCAGTTCTTC. Translating gives CSANLVERKVHNEQFF.

This clonotype was seen many times. The chain links TRBV18 to TRBJ2-7, with D unresolved. Trimming removed 2 bases at V and 2 bases at J, with 13 bases between. From germline, CDR1 is KGHSH and CDR2 LQKENI. This CDR3 comprises 15 residues. Here the CDR3 DNA reads TGTGCCAGCTCACCAATGACCTATTCGACCTACGAGCAGTACTTC. Translated, it gives CASSPMTYSTYEQYF.

Many counts were recorded for this clonotype. The V gene is TRBV6-1, the J gene TRBJ1-2; 10 bases align to TRBD1. Trimming took 8 bases from V and 3 from J; bases not matched to a gene: 6. This CDR3 comprises 14 residues. CDR1 and CDR2 (germline): MNHNS, SASEGT. This CDR3 is CASRSGTGDYGYTF. The CDR3, as DNA: TGTGCCAGCCGATCCGGGACAGGGGACTATGGCTACACCTTC.

The table lists this clonotype with many counts. The V call is TRBV7-3, the J call TRBJ2-5; D is undetermined. The V and J ends lost 3 bases and 5 bases respectively, with 10 bases between them. The CDR3 is made up of 13 amino acids. CDR1 and CDR2 from the germline V gene are SGHTA and FQGTGA. CDR3 region: CASSLEPAETQYF. CDR3 in DNA: TGTGCCAGCAGCTTGGAGCCCGCGGAGACCCAGTACTTC.

This clonotype was observed many times. In DNA, the CDR3 is TGCAGTGCACTCAATGGGGATTTCGGCTACGAGCAGTACTTC. Its translation is CSALNGDFGYEQYF. The V call is TRBV20-1, the J call TRBJ2-7; D unclear. The V and J ends lost 6 bases and 3 bases respectively, with 18 bases between them. The CDR3 contains 14 residues. CDR1 is DFQATT, CDR2 SNEGSKA, per germline (reference sequence).

This clonotype was counted between two and nine times. V gene TRBV27 combines with J gene TRBJ2-1; weak D call: TRBD1 (5 bases). The germline CDR1 and CDR2 sequences are MNHEY and SMNVEV (reference sequence). The CDR3 has 15 amino acids. The ends were cut back, 3 bases at V and 0 bases at J, with 9 bases in the middle. CDR3 in DNA: TGTGCCAGCAGTTTCACAGGAGTCTCCTACAATGAGCAGTTCTTC. It yields the protein CASSFTGVSYNEQFF.

This clonotype was recorded many times. The CDR3 here is CSARDRYQTQYF. The CDR3 DNA follows: TGCAGTGCTAGAGATCGCTACCAGACGCAGTATTTT. V and J are TRBV20-1 and TRBJ2-3; the D is unclear. V lost 0 bases and J 9 bases, leaving 10 bases between the germline ends. The CDR3 has 12 amino acids. The germline V gene encodes CDR1 DFQATT and CDR2 SNEGSKA (reference sequence).

This clonotype came up many times. The rearrangement uses TRBV10-1 and TRBJ2-1, with D maybe TRBD1 (6 bases). Trimming took 5 bases from V and 0 from J, leaving 11 bases between them. The CDR3 has 15 residues. Germline V CDR1 and CDR2: WNHNN, SYGVQD (reference sequence). CDR3 in amino acids: CASSTLTGSYNEQFF. CDR3 nucleotides: TGCGCCAGCAGTACCTTGACAGGCTCCTACAATGAGCAGTTCTTC.

This clonotype was counted many times. The chain carries TRBV2 and TRBJ2-7; D call uncertain. There are 13 residues in the CDR3. Germline loops: CDR1 SNHLY, CDR2 FYNNEI. Trimming took off 4 bases at V and 1 base at J, with 8 bases between the two ends. The CDR3 DNA follows: TGTGCCAGCAGTGGGGCCAGTTCCTACGAGCAGTACTTC. Amino acid sequence: CASSGASSYEQYF.

This clonotype was detected only a few times. The V and J genes are TRBV28 and TRBJ1-4, with 8 bases identical to TRBD1. Germline CDR1 reads MDHEN; CDR2 reads SYDVKM. The CDR3 spans 15 residues. V lost 6 bases, J lost 6 bases, and 9 bases stayed unmatched. The CDR3 coding sequence is TGTGCCAGCAGAGATGGGACAGGCTTTTATGAAAAACTGTTTTTT. Translation: CASRDGTGFYEKLFF.